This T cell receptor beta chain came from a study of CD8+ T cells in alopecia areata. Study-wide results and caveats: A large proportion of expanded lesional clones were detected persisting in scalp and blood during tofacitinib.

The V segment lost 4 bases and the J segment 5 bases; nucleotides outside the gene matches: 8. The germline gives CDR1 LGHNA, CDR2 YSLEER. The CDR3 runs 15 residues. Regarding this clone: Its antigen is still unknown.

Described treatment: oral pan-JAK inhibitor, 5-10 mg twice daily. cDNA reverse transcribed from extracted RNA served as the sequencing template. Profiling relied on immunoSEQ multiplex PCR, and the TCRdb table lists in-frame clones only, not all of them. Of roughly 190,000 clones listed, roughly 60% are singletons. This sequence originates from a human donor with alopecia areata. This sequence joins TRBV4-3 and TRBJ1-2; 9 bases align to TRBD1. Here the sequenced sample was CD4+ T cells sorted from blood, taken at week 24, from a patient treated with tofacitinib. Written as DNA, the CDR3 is TGCGCCAGCAGCCCTAGGACAGGGGAATTTTATGGCTACACCTTC. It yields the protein CASSPRTGEFYGYTF.